Below are 8 T cell receptor beta chains sequenced from a single sample in a study of OX40 agonist ivuxolimab in advanced cancers. Generated by immunoSEQ multiplex PCR, the TCRdb table keeps only in-frame clones and is missing some. Of roughly 80,000 clones listed, around 80% are singletons. Specimen: CD4+ or CD8+ T cells sorted from blood, collected in a trial of the OX40 agonist ivuxolimab. These receptor sequences come from an adult with an advanced solid tumor such as melanoma, head and neck, liver or kidney cancer.

The V gene is TRBV7-9, the J gene TRBJ2-6, with TRBD2 matching over 12 bases. From germline, CDR1 is SEHNR and CDR2 FQNEAQ (reference sequence). With V trimmed by 5 bases and J by 2 bases, 7 bases remained unmatched. The CDR3 loop spans 18 amino acids. The CDR3 DNA reads TGTGCCAGCAGCCCCCCTAGCGGGGGGGTGGCTGGGGCCAACGTCCTGACTTTC. It codes for CASSPPSGGVAGANVLTF.

The genes are TRBV2 and TRBJ1-2, with D hard to call. Per germline, CDR1 SNHLY and CDR2 FYNNEI. The CDR3 runs 13 residues. Trimming stripped 4 bases from V and 0 bases from J, with 6 bases between. The CDR3 region is CASSAAPNYGYTF. CDR3 nucleotides: TGTGCCAGCAGTGCAGCTCCTAACTATGGCTACACCTTC.

The chain combines TRBV4-1 with TRBJ2-3; the match to TRBD2 covers 8 bases. The junction had 8 bases not matched to a gene; V was cut back by 0 bases and J by 9 bases. CDR1 is MGHRA and CDR2 is YSYEKL in the germline V gene. The CDR3 runs 15 residues. The CDR3 DNA sequence: TGCGCCAGCAGCCAAGATTTCATGGGGACTAGGACGCAGTATTTT. It yields the protein CASSQDFMGTRTQYF.

V is TRBV14 and J is TRBJ1-6; TRBD1 matches at 7 bases. Germline V lookup: CDR1 SGHDN, CDR2 FVKESK. V dropped 4 bases and J dropped 8; count of bases not matched to a gene: 8. This CDR3 region has 15 residues. This CDR3 is CASSPMDRFDSPLHF. In DNA, the CDR3 is TGTGCCAGCAGCCCCATGGACAGGTTTGATTCACCCCTCCACTTT.

This clone was recorded a few times. The chain employs TRBV27 and TRBJ1-5; tentatively, D is TRBD1 (5 bases). Germline V CDR1 and CDR2: MNHEY, SMNVEV (reference sequence). V lost 5 bases, J lost 4 bases, and 18 bases lay in between. The CDR3 sequence is 16 residues long. The CDR3 protein is CASSPWGELANQPQHF. The DNA for the CDR3 is TGTGCCAGCAGTCCCTGGGGGGAACTTGCAAATCAGCCCCAGCATTTT.

CDR3 in amino acids: CAWSPGNTEAFF. The CDR3 DNA sequence: TGTGCCTGGAGTCCAGGCAACACTGAAGCTTTCTTT. This chain links TRBV30 with TRBJ1-1, with D unresolved. CDR1 GTSNPN and CDR2 SVGIG come from the germline V gene (reference sequence). CDR3 length equals 12 residues. V lost 2 bases and J lost 2, with 6 bases in between.

The V and J genes are TRBV14 and TRBJ2-5; 7 bases are shared with TRBD1. The CDR3 totals 13 residues. Trimming took 4 bases from V and 4 from J; bases not matched to a gene: 3. Germline V CDR1 and CDR2: SGHDN, FVKESK. CDR3 coding DNA: TGTGCCAGCAGCCTGGGACAGTCAGAGACCCAGTACTTC. This sequence encodes CASSLGQSETQYF.

The chain links TRBV10-2 to TRBJ2-2; possible D gene TRBD1, 7 bases. The CDR3 length is 14 residues. The germline V gene encodes CDR1 WSHSY and CDR2 SAAADI. V was pared by 8 bases and J by 2 bases, with 12 bases between. Written as DNA, the CDR3 is TGCGCCAGCCAACAGGGGACTAACACCGGGGAGCTGTTTTTT. It codes for CASQQGTNTGELFF.